These 8 T cell receptor beta chains came from one sample sequenced in a study of cytotoxic CD8 clonotypes in ibrutinib-treated CLL. TCRdb keeps only in-frame clones here, not all; method: immunoSEQ multiplex PCR. The sample contains 25,000 to 30,000 clones, approximately 62% of which appear only once. Here the sequenced sample was PBMCs, taken before ibrutinib treatment. Receptors were obtained from a human donor with chronic lymphocytic leukemia.

This clone was counted once. This chain links TRBV18 with TRBJ2-5, with D hard to call. Germline CDR1 is KGHSH and CDR2 is LQKENI. The CDR3 sequence is 12 residues long. With 3 bases removed from V and 1 base from J, the gap between germline ends came to 3 bases. CDR3 bases: TGTGCCAGCTCACCCTCCCAAGAGACCCAGTACTTC. As protein: CASSPSQETQYF. The full variable domain, in which reference TRBV18 and TRBJ2-5 provide the parts outside the CDR3, is NAGVMQNPRHLVRRRGQEARLRCSPMKGHSHVYWYRQLPEEGLKFMVYLQKENIIDESGMPKERFSAEFPKEGPSILRIQQVVRGDSAAYFCASSPSQETQYFGPGTRLLVL.

The chain has TRBV2 and TRBJ1-2, with D hard to call. The germline gives CDR1 SNHLY, CDR2 FYNNEI. The CDR3 has 14 amino acids. Trimming took 0 bases from V and 4 from J, leaving 9 bases between them. CDR3 sequence (DNA): TGTGCCAGCAGTGAAGCCCAGGAACCCTATGGCTACACCTTC. Its protein is CASSEAQEPYGYTF.

The chain joins TRBV28 to TRBJ2-7; TRBD2 matches 7 bases. Germline V lookup: CDR1 MDHEN, CDR2 SYDVKM. The CDR3 loop spans 13 amino acids. The V segment lost 6 bases and the J segment 3 bases; nucleotides outside the gene matches: 5. The chain's CDR3 is CASRSGTNYEQYF. The DNA of the CDR3 is TGTGCCAGCAGAAGCGGGACCAACTACGAGCAGTACTTC.

This sequence joins TRBV7-9 and TRBJ1-2; TRBD1 is a possible D gene (6 bases). Germline values: CDR1 SEHNR, CDR2 FQNEAQ (reference sequence). V was pared by 8 bases and J by 8 bases, with 12 bases between. This CDR3 region has 11 residues. The CDR3 sequence is CASEQGGGYTF. The CDR3 DNA sequence: TGTGCCAGCGAACAGGGCGGGGGCTACACCTTC.

The chain carries TRBV30 and TRBJ2-7, with TRBD1 identical over 9 bases. Trimming removed 6 bases from V and 3 bases from J; junction bases left unmatched: 9. Germline values: CDR1 GTSNPN, CDR2 SVGIG (reference sequence). The CDR3 sequence is 14 residues long. The CDR3 sequence is CACTGTGSYYEQYF. The CDR3 nucleotides are TGTGCCTGCACCGGGACAGGGAGTTACTACGAGCAGTACTTC. The full variable domain, in which reference TRBV30 and TRBJ2-7 provide the parts outside the CDR3, is SQTIHQWPATLVQPVGSPLSLECTVEGTSNPNLYWYRQAAGRGLQLLFYSVGIGQISSEVPQNLSASRPQDRQFILSSKKLLLSDSGFYLCACTGTGSYYEQYFGPGTRLTVT.

There are a few counts of this clone. This chain uses TRBV5-1 with TRBJ2-6; D unclear. Germline V gene data show CDR1 as SGHRS and CDR2 as YFSETQ. This CDR3 contains 15 residues. The V and J ends lost 5 bases and 0 bases respectively, with 9 bases between them. The CDR3 DNA reads TGCGCCAGCAGTTTATTCAGCTCTGGGGCCAACGTCCTGACTTTC. Protein sequence: CASSLFSSGANVLTF.

This clone was seen only a few times. Written as DNA, the CDR3 is TGTGCCAGCAGTCGAAGAGGGGGGCCCCAGCATTTT. Amino acid sequence: CASSRRGGPQHF. The V and J genes are TRBV27 and TRBJ1-5, with D possibly matching TRBD1 (6 bases). The CDR3 loop spans 12 amino acids. V lost 5 bases to trimming and J lost 9 bases, with 11 bases between them. The germline V gene encodes CDR1 MNHEY and CDR2 SMNVEV (reference sequence).

The rearrangement joins TRBV19 to TRBJ2-7; 8 bases are shared with TRBD1. V was clipped by 1 base and J by 6 bases; unmatched bases: 8. In germline, CDR1 is LNHDA, CDR2 SQIVND (reference sequence). CDR3 size: 15 residues. As DNA, the CDR3 is TGTGCCAGTAGTATAGGGAACAGGGGGTTCGGCGAGCAGTACTTC. Encoded protein: CASSIGNRGFGEQYF.